This T cell receptor beta chain emerged from a study of human T cells and chemical hapten exposure. As for the study in general: An area of 2 cm by more than 1.5 cm on upper inner arm skin received 2% DPC for sensitization. Application of 0.01% DPC to the upper back was done by patch test, with a reading at 6 days.

The study's library attached unique molecular identifiers to single cDNA molecules. TCRdb independently ran MiXCR on the RACE reads; one entry per CDR3 protein. Here the sample spans around 300,000 distinct CDR3 sequences, approximately 5.8% being singletons. V dropped 0 bases and J dropped 4 bases, with 15 bases sitting between them. This CDR3 is 16 amino acids long. Germline V gives CDR1 LGHNA, CDR2 YSLEER. The sample's time point: pre-sensitization, week 0. The treatment denotes: therapeutic diphenylcyclopropenone sensitization with weekly scalp DPC. RNA extraction used unfractionated whole blood as the source of total RNA. Many counts were recorded for this clonotype.

The sample in question was whole blood, obtained in connection with sensitization to the hapten diphenylcyclopropenone (DPC). The source of this sequence is a woman aged 18-35 years with alopecia areata. Some clones in this sample may be carry-over from other donors' samples. V gene TRBV4-3 combines with J gene TRBJ1-1; weak D call: TRBD1 (5 bases). CDR3 amino acids: CASSQDDAGSRTEAFF. The CDR3 region has the DNA TGCGCCAGCAGCCAAGATGATGCAGGGAGTCGCACTGAAGCTTTCTTT.